A single sample gave rise to the 19 T cell receptor beta chains below, sequenced in a study of shared clonotypes between healthy human individuals (dated by TCRdb to about 2020). Library generation was performed with the immunoSEQ multiplex PCR assay. Sourced from immuneACCESS, this table was stored by TCRdb with only in-frame sequences that have V and J called. A share of the clones is absent; for the studies checked, an unresolved V gene accounts for under half, and the remainder has no known explanation. This sample comprises about 2.4 million clones, around 94% of them detected only once. Over 0.12% of the sample comes from the top ten. Sequencing was done on a sample of naive CD4+ T cells sorted from blood. The cell subset or site label corresponds to: CD45RA+ positively selected. These TCRs come from a man in his late teens or twenties in good health.

This chain uses TRBV29-1 with TRBJ2-3; perhaps TRBD2 as D (5 bases). CDR1 is SQVTM and CDR2 is ANQGSEA in the germline V gene. Trimming took 4 bases from V and 9 from J, leaving 17 bases between them. The CDR3 is made up of 13 amino acids. CDR3 in DNA: TGCAGCGTTGGGTCTAACATTGGAGGCACGCAGTATTTT. It translates to CSVGSNIGGTQYF.

V is TRBV7-8 and J is TRBJ2-4; TRBD2 matches at 9 bases. Germline trimming cut 4 bases from V and 5 bases from J; bases unmatched to any gene: 6. CDR1 SGHVS and CDR2 FQNEAQ come from the germline V gene. The CDR3 runs to 15 residues. In DNA, the CDR3 is TGTGCCAGCAGCTCTGGGCGGGGGGGCGAAAACATTCAGTACTTC. Translated: CASSSGRGGENIQYF.

The genes are TRBV7-9 and TRBJ2-7; TRBD1 or TRBD2 may be the D gene (6 bases each). The CDR3 covers 16 residues. The germline V gene has CDR1 SEHNR and CDR2 FQNEAQ (reference sequence). V gave up 7 bases and J gave up 3 bases, with 22 bases separating them. CDR3 loop: CASTRGGQALGYEQYF. CDR3 bases: TGTGCCAGCACTAGAGGGGGGCAGGCCCTGGGCTACGAGCAGTACTTC. Combining the CDR3 with reference TRBV7-9 and TRBJ2-7 gives the whole variable domain DTGVSQNPRHKITKRGQNVTFRCDPISEHNRLYWYRQTLGQGPEFLTYFQNEAQLEKSRLLSDRFSAERPKGSFSTLEIQRTEQGDSAMYLCASTRGGQALGYEQYFGPGTRLTVT.

In its sample, this clone was seen a few times. This sample includes further DNA sequences coding for the same CDR3. This chain connects TRBV27 to TRBJ1-6; tentatively, D is TRBD1 (5 bases). The ends were cut back, 0 bases at V and 7 bases at J, with 7 bases in the middle. This CDR3 has 14 amino acids. The germline V gene encodes CDR1 MNHEY and CDR2 SMNVEV (reference sequence). The CDR3 region has the DNA TGTGCCAGCAGTTTATCGGGGGGAAATTCACCCCTCCACTTT. It translates to CASSLSGGNSPLHF.

The chain combines TRBV9 with TRBJ2-6, with 10 bases identical to TRBD2. This CDR3 spans 17 amino acids. V gave up 0 bases and J gave up 4 bases; unmatched junction bases: 4. Germline V gene data show CDR1 as SGDLS and CDR2 as YYNGEE. This CDR3 is CASSVASGRGGANVLTF. The CDR3, as DNA: TGTGCCAGCAGCGTAGCTAGCGGGAGAGGCGGGGCCAACGTCCTGACTTTC.

This CDR3 is CATSRGGGPTSNTEAFF. The CDR3 DNA sequence: TGTGCCACCAGCAGAGGGGGAGGCCCCACTTCGAACACTGAAGCTTTCTTT. The rearrangement links TRBV15 to TRBJ1-1; D ambiguous. Trimming took off 1 base at V and 1 base at J, with 16 bases between the two ends. Germline values: CDR1 LNHNV, CDR2 YYDKDF (reference sequence). The CDR3 is 17 amino acids.

CDR3 protein: CASSPGTSGGTDTQYF. CDR3 sequence (DNA): TGTGCCAGCAGCCCCGGGACTAGCGGGGGCACAGATACGCAGTATTTT. This rearrangement joins TRBV5-4 to TRBJ2-3; 13 nucleotides align to TRBD2. V shed 4 bases, J shed 1 base, and the junction held 3 bases outside the gene matches. Germline V gene data show CDR1 as SGHNT and CDR2 as YYREEE (reference sequence). The CDR3 loop spans 16 amino acids.

This clone was seen once. The rearrangement joins TRBV28 to TRBJ1-5; perhaps TRBD1 as D (5 bases). From germline, CDR1 is MDHEN and CDR2 SYDVKM. This CDR3 has 12 residues. V lost 1 base and J 15 bases, leaving 13 bases between the germline ends. CDR3 residues: CASSLLGQRMHF. The CDR3, as DNA: TGTGCCAGCAGTTTATTGGGGCAGAGAATGCATTTT.

The V gene is TRBV14, the J gene TRBJ2-4; 8 nucleotides align to TRBD1. The CDR3 contains 13 residues. J was trimmed by 7 bases and V by 3 bases; bases with no gene match: 2. CDR1 and CDR2 (germline): SGHDN, FVKESK. CDR3 bases: TGTGCCAGCAGCCACGCAGGGGGCAACATTCAGTACTTC. Translating gives CASSHAGGNIQYF.

This clone is a singleton in its sample. The CDR3 bases are TGTGCCAGCATCTATGGGACAGGGGTATCGGCTAATGAAAAACTGTTTTTT. As protein: CASIYGTGVSANEKLFF. The chain carries TRBV27 and TRBJ1-4, with 10 bases aligning to TRBD1. From germline, CDR1 is MNHEY and CDR2 SMNVEV (reference sequence). The CDR3 contains 17 residues. Trimming removed 7 bases from V and 3 bases from J; junction bases left unmatched: 11. The whole variable domain, remainder taken from reference TRBV27 and TRBJ1-4, is EAQVTQNPRYLITVTGKKLTVTCSQNMNHEYMSWYRQDPGLGLRQIYYSMNVEVTDKGDVPEGYKVSRKEKRNFPLILESPSPNQTSLYFCASIYGTGVSANEKLFFGSGTQLSVL.

In this sample, this clone turned up once. J is TRBJ2-2 and V is TRBV7-6; TRBD2 aligns across 10 bases. V shed 5 bases and J 6 bases; nucleotides not matched to a gene: 9. This CDR3 has 16 residues. Germline lookup yields CDR1 SGHVS and CDR2 FNYEAQ. The CDR3 region has the DNA TGTGCCAGCAGCCCCTGGACTAGCGGCAAGCCCGGGGAGCTGTTTTTT. This sequence encodes CASSPWTSGKPGELFF.

The chain employs TRBV23-1 and TRBJ1-4, with 7 bases aligning to TRBD1. TRBV23-1 is annotated as an ORF whose role is uncertain. The V gene end was trimmed by 0 bases and the J gene end by 5 bases; junction bases not matched to a gene: 3. The CDR3 length is 15 residues. CDR3 region: CASSQSQGGNEKLFF. The CDR3, as DNA: TGCGCCAGCAGTCAATCCCAGGGGGGAAATGAAAAACTGTTTTTT.

The chain recombines TRBV6-6 with TRBJ1-1; D is undetermined. The CDR3 runs to 13 residues. CDR1 and CDR2 from the germline V gene are MNHNY and SVGAGI (reference sequence). Deletions cut 6 bases from V and 1 base from J, with 9 bases between. Here the CDR3 DNA reads TGTGCCAGCAGCCCGGCGGGGAACACTGAAGCTTTCTTT. Amino acids: CASSPAGNTEAFF.

The chain has TRBV5-5 and TRBJ2-1; D not resolved. CDR3 length: 17 amino acids. CDR1 and CDR2 (germline): SGHKS, YYEKEE (reference sequence). The ends were cut back, 4 bases at V and 2 bases at J, with 19 bases in the middle. The CDR3: CASSPLFYSLPYNEQFF. CDR3 bases: TGTGCCAGCAGCCCACTTTTTTACTCGTTACCCTACAATGAGCAGTTCTTC.

The chain recombines TRBV28 with TRBJ1-2; no firm D call. CDR1 and CDR2 from the germline V gene are MDHEN and SYDVKM. CDR3 length equals 14 residues. V lost 5 bases and J lost 2, with 12 bases in between. The CDR3 DNA is TGTGCCAGCAGTGCGGAGGGTACCAACTATGGCTACACCTTC. Protein: CASSAEGTNYGYTF.

V is TRBV5-4 and J is TRBJ2-3; D is unresolved. CDR1 and CDR2 (germline): SGHNT, YYREEE (reference sequence). Trimming removed 0 bases from V and 3 bases from J, with 11 bases in between. The CDR3 contains 15 residues. The CDR3 DNA follows: TGTGCCAGCAGCTTGGAGTACGGCCGAACAGATACGCAGTATTTT. It translates to CASSLEYGRTDTQYF. The complete variable domain, with remaining parts taken from reference TRBV5-4 and TRBJ2-3, reads ETGVTQSPTHLIKTRGQQVTLRCSSQSGHNTVSWYQQALGQGPQFIFQYYREEENGRGNFPPRFSGLQFPNYSSELNVNALELDDSALYLCASSLEYGRTDTQYFGPGTRLTVL.

The V gene is TRBV5-1, the J gene TRBJ2-1; D uncertain. Trimming shortened V by 0 bases and J by 4 bases, and 11 bases separated the two germline ends. Per germline, CDR1 SGHRS and CDR2 YFSETQ. The CDR3 loop spans 15 amino acids. CDR3 in amino acids: CASSLEAGDYNEQFF. The CDR3 nucleotides read TGCGCCAGCAGCTTGGAAGCAGGAGATTACAATGAGCAGTTCTTC.

J is TRBJ1-4 and V is TRBV30; tentative D call: TRBD1 (6 bases). Germline CDR1 is GTSNPN and CDR2 is SVGIG (reference sequence). The CDR3 is 14 amino acids. V lost 4 bases to trimming and J lost 7 bases, with 16 bases between them. The DNA of the CDR3 is TGTGCCTGGACCCGGGGGAGGGGGAGTGAAAAACTGTTTTTT. It encodes CAWTRGRGSEKLFF.

In the case of this clone: The sample contains more than one DNA sequence encoding this CDR3. The rearrangement links TRBV5-1 to TRBJ2-5; D is possibly TRBD2 (6 bases). This CDR3 spans 14 amino acids. Trimming took 1 base from V and 3 from J, leaving 10 bases between them. CDR1 and CDR2 (germline): SGHRS, YFSETQ. The CDR3 region is CASSLSLAEETQYF. DNA of the CDR3: TGCGCCAGCAGCTTGTCGTTAGCGGAAGAGACCCAGTACTTC.